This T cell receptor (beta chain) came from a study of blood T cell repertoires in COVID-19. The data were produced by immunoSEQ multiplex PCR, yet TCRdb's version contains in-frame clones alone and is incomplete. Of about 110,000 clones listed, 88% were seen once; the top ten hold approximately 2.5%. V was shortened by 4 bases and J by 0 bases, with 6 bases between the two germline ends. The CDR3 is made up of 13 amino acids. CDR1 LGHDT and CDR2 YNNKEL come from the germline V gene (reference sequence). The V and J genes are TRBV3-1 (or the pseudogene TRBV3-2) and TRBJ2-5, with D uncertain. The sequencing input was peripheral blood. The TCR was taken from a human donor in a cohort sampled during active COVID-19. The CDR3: CASSPLNQETQYF. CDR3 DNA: TGTGCCAGCAGCCCTCTTAACCAAGAGACCCAGTACTTC.